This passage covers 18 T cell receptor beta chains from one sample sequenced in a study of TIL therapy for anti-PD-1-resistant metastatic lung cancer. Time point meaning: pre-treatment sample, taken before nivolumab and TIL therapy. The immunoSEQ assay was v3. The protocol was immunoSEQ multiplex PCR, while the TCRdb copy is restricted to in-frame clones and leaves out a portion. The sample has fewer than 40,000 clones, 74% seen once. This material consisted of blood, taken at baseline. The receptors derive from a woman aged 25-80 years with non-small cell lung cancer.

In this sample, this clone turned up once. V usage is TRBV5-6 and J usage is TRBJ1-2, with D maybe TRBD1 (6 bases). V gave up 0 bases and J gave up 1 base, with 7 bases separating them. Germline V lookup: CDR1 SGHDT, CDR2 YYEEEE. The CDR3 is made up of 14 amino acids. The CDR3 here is CASSLVGGNYGYTF. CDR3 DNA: TGTGCCAGCAGCTTGGTAGGGGGTAACTATGGCTACACCTTC.

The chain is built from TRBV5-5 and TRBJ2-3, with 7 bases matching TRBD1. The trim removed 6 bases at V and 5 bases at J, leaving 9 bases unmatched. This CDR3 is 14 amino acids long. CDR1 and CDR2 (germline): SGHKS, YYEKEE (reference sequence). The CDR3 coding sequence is TGTGCCAGCAAAGCAAGACAGGGAGAAGATACGCAGTATTTT. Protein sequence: CASKARQGEDTQYF. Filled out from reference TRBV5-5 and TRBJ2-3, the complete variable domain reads DAGVTQSPTHLIKTRGQQVTLRCSPISGHKSVSWYQQVLGQGPQFIFQYYEKEERGRGNFPDRFSARQFPNYSSELNVNALLLGDSALYLCASKARQGEDTQYFGPGTRLTVL.

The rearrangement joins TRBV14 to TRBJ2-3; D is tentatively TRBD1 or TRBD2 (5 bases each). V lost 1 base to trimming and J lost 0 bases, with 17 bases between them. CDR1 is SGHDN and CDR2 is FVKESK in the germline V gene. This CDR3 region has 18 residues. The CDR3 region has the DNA TGTGCCAGCAGCCAAGCTATGGCCGGGGCACCCAGCACAGATACGCAGTATTTT. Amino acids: CASSQAMAGAPSTDTQYF.

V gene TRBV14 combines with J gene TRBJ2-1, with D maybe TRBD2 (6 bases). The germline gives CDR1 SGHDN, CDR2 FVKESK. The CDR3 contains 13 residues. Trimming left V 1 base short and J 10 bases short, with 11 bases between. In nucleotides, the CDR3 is TGTGCCAGCAGCCAAGTTGGAGGGAGAGAGCAGTTCTTC. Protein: CASSQVGGREQFF.

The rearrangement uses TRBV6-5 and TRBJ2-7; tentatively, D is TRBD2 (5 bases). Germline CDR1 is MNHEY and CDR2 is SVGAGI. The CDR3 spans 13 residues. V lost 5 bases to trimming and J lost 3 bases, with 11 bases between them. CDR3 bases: TGTGCCAGCAGTGACGGGGTACACTACGAGCAGTACTTC. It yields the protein CASSDGVHYEQYF.

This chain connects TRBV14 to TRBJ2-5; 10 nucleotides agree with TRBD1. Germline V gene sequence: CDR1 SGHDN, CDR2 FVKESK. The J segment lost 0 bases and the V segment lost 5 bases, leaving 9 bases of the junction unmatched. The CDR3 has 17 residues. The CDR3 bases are TGTGCCAGCAGCACCGGACAGGGGGTTTTGTACCAAGAGACCCAGTACTTC. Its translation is CASSTGQGVLYQETQYF.

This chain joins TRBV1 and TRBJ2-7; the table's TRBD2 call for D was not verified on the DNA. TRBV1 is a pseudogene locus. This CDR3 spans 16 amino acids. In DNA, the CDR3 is TGCACCAGCAGCCAAGACCAACCGGGAAGCTCCTACGAGCAGTACTTC. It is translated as CTSSQDQPGSSYEQYF.

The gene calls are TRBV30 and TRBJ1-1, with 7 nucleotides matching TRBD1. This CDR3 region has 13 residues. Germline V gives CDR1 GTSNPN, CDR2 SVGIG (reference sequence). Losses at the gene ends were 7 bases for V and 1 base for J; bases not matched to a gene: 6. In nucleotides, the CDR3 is TGTGCCTCAGGGGGAAGGTGGAACACTGAAGCTTTCTTT. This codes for CASGGRWNTEAFF. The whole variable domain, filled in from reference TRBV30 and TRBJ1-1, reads SQTIHQWPATLVQPVGSPLSLECTVEGTSNPNLYWYRQAAGRGLQLLFYSVGIGQISSEVPQNLSASRPQDRQFILSSKKLLLSDSGFYLCASGGRWNTEAFFGQGTRLTVV.

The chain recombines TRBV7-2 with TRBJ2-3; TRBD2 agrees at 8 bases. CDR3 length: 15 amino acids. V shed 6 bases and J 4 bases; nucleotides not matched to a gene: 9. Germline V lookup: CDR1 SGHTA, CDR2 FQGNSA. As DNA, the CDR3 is TGTGCCAGCAGTCGGGTAGGAGCGGGAGCAGATACGCAGTATTTT. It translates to CASSRVGAGADTQYF.

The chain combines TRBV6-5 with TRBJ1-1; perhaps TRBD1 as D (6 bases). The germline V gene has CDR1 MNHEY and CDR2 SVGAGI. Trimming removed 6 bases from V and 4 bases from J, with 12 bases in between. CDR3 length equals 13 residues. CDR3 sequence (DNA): TGTGCCAGCAGCAGGGGAGAAATCACTGAAGCTTTCTTT. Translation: CASSRGEITEAFF.

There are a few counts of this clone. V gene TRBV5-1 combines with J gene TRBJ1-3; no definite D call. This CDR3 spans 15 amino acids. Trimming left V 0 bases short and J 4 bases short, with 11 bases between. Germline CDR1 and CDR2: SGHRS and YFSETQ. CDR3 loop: CASSLDWVRGNTIYF. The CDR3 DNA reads TGCGCCAGCAGCTTGGACTGGGTGCGGGGAAACACCATATATTTT.

The CDR3: CASSSPLTGDYGYTF. CDR3 bases: TGTGCCAGCAGTTCGCCATTGACAGGGGACTATGGCTACACCTTC. This chain uses TRBV28 with TRBJ1-2; 8 bases align to TRBD1. J lost 3 bases, V lost 4 bases, and 7 bases had no gene match. The CDR3 spans 15 residues. The V gene's germline CDR1 is MDHEN and CDR2 SYDVKM.

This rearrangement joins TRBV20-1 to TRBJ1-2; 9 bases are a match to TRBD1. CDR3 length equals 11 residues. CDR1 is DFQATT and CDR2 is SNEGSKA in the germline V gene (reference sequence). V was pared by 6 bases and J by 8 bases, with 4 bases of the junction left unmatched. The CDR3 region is CSATTGGGYTF. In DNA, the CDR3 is TGCAGTGCCACGACAGGGGGAGGCTACACCTTC.

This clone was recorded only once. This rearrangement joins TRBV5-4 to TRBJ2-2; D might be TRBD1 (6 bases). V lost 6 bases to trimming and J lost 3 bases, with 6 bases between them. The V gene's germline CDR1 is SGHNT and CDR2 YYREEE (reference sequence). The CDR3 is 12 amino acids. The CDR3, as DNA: TGTGCCAGCAACAGGGACACCGGGGAGCTGTTTTTT. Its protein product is CASNRDTGELFF.

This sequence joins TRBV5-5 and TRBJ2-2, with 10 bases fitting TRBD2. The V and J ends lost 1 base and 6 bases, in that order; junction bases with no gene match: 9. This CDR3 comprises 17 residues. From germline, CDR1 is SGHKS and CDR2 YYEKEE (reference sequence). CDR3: CASSLTAASGSSGELFF. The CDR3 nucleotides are TGTGCCAGCAGCTTGACTGCGGCTAGCGGGAGTTCCGGGGAGCTGTTTTTT.

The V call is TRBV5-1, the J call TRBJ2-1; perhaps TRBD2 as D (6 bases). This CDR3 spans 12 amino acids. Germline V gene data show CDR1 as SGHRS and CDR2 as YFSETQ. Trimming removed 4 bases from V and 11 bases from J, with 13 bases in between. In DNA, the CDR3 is TGCGCCAGCAGCGCTACGGGAGATAAGCAGTTCTTC. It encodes CASSATGDKQFF.

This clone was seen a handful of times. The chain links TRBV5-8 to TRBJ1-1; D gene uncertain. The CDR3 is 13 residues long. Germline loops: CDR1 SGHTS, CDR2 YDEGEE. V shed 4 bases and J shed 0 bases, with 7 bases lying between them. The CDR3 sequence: CASSRWMNTEAFF. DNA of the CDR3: TGTGCCAGCAGCCGGTGGATGAACACTGAAGCTTTCTTT.

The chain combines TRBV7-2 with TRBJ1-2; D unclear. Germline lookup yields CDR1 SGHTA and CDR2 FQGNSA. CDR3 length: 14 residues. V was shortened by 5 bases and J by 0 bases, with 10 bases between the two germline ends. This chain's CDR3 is CASSRSGTNYGYTF. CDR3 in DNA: TGTGCCAGCAGCCGAAGTGGGACTAACTATGGCTACACCTTC.